The 29 T cell receptor beta chains in this list originate from one sample, sequenced in a study of blood T cells in healthy people across ages. A second PCR, run for roughly 7 to 12 cycles, used a sample-barcoded 5' primer plus a J-beta primer mix. TCRdb independently ran MiXCR on the 5' RACE reads; one entry per CDR3 protein. The profile covers 590,000 or so distinct CDR3 sequences, with approximately 30% appearing a single time and approximately 15% taken by the ten largest. Material: blood. The receptors come from a woman of 80 years or more in good health.

This clonotype has just one count. The V and J genes are TRBV12-3 or TRBV12-4 and TRBJ2-5; TRBD1 might be the D (6 bases). This CDR3 region has 15 residues. Trimming took 2 bases from V and 3 from J, leaving 13 bases between them. The CDR3 protein is CASSLTGFPKETQYF. DNA of the CDR3: TGTGCCAGCAGTTTAACAGGGTTCCCGAAAGAGACCCAGTACTTC.

This clonotype came up a few times. V gene TRBV5-1 combines with J gene TRBJ1-1; tentatively, D is TRBD1 (6 bases). The CDR3 extends over 13 amino acids. The germline V gene has CDR1 SGHRS and CDR2 YFSETQ. Trimming took off 4 bases at V and 7 bases at J, with 14 bases between the two ends. CDR3 sequence (DNA): TGCGCCAGCAGCGTACAGGGATTCTTTGAAGCTTTCTTT. It translates to CASSVQGFFEAFF. The full variable domain, with the rest looked up from reference TRBV5-1 and TRBJ1-1, is KAGVTQTPRYLIKTRGQQVTLSCSPISGHRSVSWYQQTPGQGLQFLFEYFSETQRNKGNFPGRFSGRQFSNSRSEMNVSTLELGDSALYLCASSVQGFFEAFFGQGTRLTVV.

The rearrangement uses TRBV11-3 and TRBJ2-2; no firm D call. Germline loops: CDR1 SGHNT, CDR2 YENEEA. The CDR3 covers 14 residues. Trimming removed 2 bases at V and 3 bases at J, with 7 bases between. The chain's CDR3 is CASSLSRYTGELFF. CDR3 DNA sequence: TGTGCCAGCAGCTTATCCAGATACACCGGGGAGCTGTTTTTT.

This clonotype was seen at least ten times. The chain combines TRBV11-2 with TRBJ2-7, with TRBD2 identical over 11 bases. The CDR3 runs to 18 residues. The V and J ends lost 5 bases and 4 bases, in that order; junction bases with no gene match: 16. Germline V gives CDR1 SGHAT, CDR2 FQNNGV. In nucleotides, the CDR3 is TGTGCCAGCAGCCCAGTCGGGTTAGCGGGGGGGCTTATATACGAGCAGTACTTC. Translating gives CASSPVGLAGGLIYEQYF.

This clonotype was counted at least ten times. The chain has TRBV12-3 or TRBV12-4 and TRBJ2-7; 10 bases agree with TRBD2. The junction had 18 bases not matched to a gene; V was cut back by 5 bases and J by 5 bases. CDR3 size: 18 residues. CDR3 region: CASSPRGGASGGSDEQYF. CDR3 DNA sequence: TGTGCCAGCAGTCCCAGAGGAGGGGCTAGCGGGGGTTCTGACGAGCAGTACTTC.

This rearrangement joins TRBV20-1 to TRBJ1-2; tentatively, D is TRBD1 (5 bases). V was cut by 5 bases and J by 4 bases, with 11 bases left in between. Germline values: CDR1 DFQATT, CDR2 SNEGSKA (reference sequence). The CDR3 has 12 residues. CDR3 sequence: CSAGGGGYGYTF. In DNA, the CDR3 is TGCAGTGCTGGGGGTGGCGGCTATGGCTACACCTTC.

This clonotype showed up many times. The V call is TRBV7-8, the J call TRBJ2-3, with 12 bases that match TRBD2. Looked up from germline, CDR1 is SGHVS and CDR2 is FQNEAQ. Unmatched junction bases numbered 7, after V lost 5 bases and J lost 4 bases. CDR3 length: 16 residues. The chain's CDR3 is CASSPASGGASDTQYF. CDR3 in DNA: TGTGCCAGCAGCCCAGCTAGCGGGGGGGCCTCAGATACGCAGTATTTT.

This clonotype appeared many times. The rearrangement links TRBV10-3 to TRBJ2-1; D may correspond to TRBD1 or TRBD2 (5 bases each). The CDR3 is 14 residues long. Trimming took 7 bases from V and 4 from J, leaving 14 bases between them. From germline, CDR1 is ENHRY and CDR2 SYGVKD. The CDR3 reads CAIKVGTEYNEQFF. As DNA, the CDR3 is TGTGCCATCAAAGTTGGGACGGAATACAATGAGCAGTTCTTC.

This clonotype was seen a few times. Just one base apart from a much larger clone, this may be a read error. The chain employs TRBV7-3 and TRBJ2-1, with TRBD2 identical over 12 bases. This CDR3 spans 15 amino acids. Germline V gene data show CDR1 as SGHTA and CDR2 as FQGTGA. V shed 8 bases, J shed 13 bases, and the junction held 15 bases outside the gene matches. The CDR3 reads CASGTSGGPGETQFF. DNA of the CDR3: TGTGCCAGCGGAACTAGCGGGGGGCCGGGGGAGACCCAGTTCTTC. Drawing the rest from reference TRBV7-3 and TRBJ2-1, the complete variable domain is GAGVSQTPSNKVTEKGKYVELRCDPISGHTALYWYRQSLGQGPEFLIYFQGTGAADDSGLPNDRFFAVRPEGSVSTLKIQRTERGDSAVYLCASGTSGGPGETQFFGPGTRLTVL.

The chain uses TRBV5-1 and TRBJ2-2; a weak D match, TRBD1 (7 bases). CDR3 size: 14 residues. Per germline, CDR1 SGHRS and CDR2 YFSETQ. The V gene lost 7 bases and the J gene lost 0 bases, with 10 bases spanning the gap. The CDR3 here is CASAGQPNTGELFF. For the CDR3, the DNA is TGCGCCAGCGCGGGACAGCCGAACACCGGGGAGCTGTTTTTT. Filled out from reference TRBV5-1 and TRBJ2-2, the complete variable domain reads KAGVTQTPRYLIKTRGQQVTLSCSPISGHRSVSWYQQTPGQGLQFLFEYFSETQRNKGNFPGRFSGRQFSNSRSEMNVSTLELGDSALYLCASAGQPNTGELFFGEGSRLTVL.

This clonotype was counted many times. The chain is built from TRBV12-3 or TRBV12-4 and TRBJ2-4; 7 nucleotides align to TRBD1. V shed 7 bases and J 10 bases; nucleotides not matched to a gene: 10. This CDR3 has 13 residues. The CDR3 DNA reads as TGTGCCAGCACGACACCGGGACAGACAATTCAGTACTTC. Its translation: CASTTPGQTIQYF.

This chain connects TRBV7-2 to TRBJ2-7, with D possibly matching TRBD2 (5 bases). The CDR3 has 12 residues. Germline lookup yields CDR1 SGHTA and CDR2 FQGNSA. Trimming removed 3 bases from V and 6 bases from J, with 9 bases in between. CDR3 in DNA: TGTGCCAGCAGCTTCCCGGGGAGCGAGCAGTACTTC. This sequence encodes CASSFPGSEQYF. The full variable domain, rest sourced from reference TRBV7-2 and TRBJ2-7, is GAGVSQSPSNKVTEKGKDVELRCDPISGHTALYWYRQSLGQGLEFLIYFQGNSAPDKSGLPSDRFSAERTGGSVSTLTIQRTQQEDSAVYLCASSFPGSEQYFGPGTRLTVT.

The chain uses TRBV5-4 and TRBJ1-1; possibly TRBD1 for D (5 bases). V was trimmed by 4 bases and J by 4 bases, leaving 14 bases between them. Germline-derived CDR1 and CDR2 are SGHNT and YYREEE (reference sequence). This CDR3 is built from 14 residues. The CDR3 DNA is TGTGCCAGCAGCCCGACAGCCAGGAGCACTGAAGCTTTCTTT. Amino acid sequence: CASSPTARSTEAFF.

This clonotype was recorded many times. The chain uses TRBV14 and TRBJ1-2, with no clear D. Germline V gene lookup returns CDR1 SGHDN and CDR2 FVKESK. The germline V and J ends were trimmed by 1 base and 10 bases, with 10 bases remaining between them. The CDR3 is 12 amino acids. The DNA for the CDR3 is TGTGCCAGCAGCCAAGGACTGCCTACCTACACCTTC. Its protein is CASSQGLPTYTF.

The chain combines TRBV30 with TRBJ1-1, with 8 bases fitting TRBD1. The CDR3 runs 13 residues. With 4 bases clipped from V and 3 bases from J, the junction kept 4 bases outside the gene matches. Per germline, CDR1 GTSNPN and CDR2 SVGIG (reference sequence). The DNA of the CDR3 is TGTGCCTGGACACTACAGGGGGACACTGAAGCTTTCTTT. Protein sequence: CAWTLQGDTEAFF.

The table lists this clonotype with many counts. This chain uses TRBV30 with TRBJ1-2; D is undetermined. CDR1 and CDR2 (germline): GTSNPN, SVGIG (reference sequence). V lost 4 bases and J lost 3, with 12 bases in between. The CDR3 has 13 residues. The CDR3 DNA reads TGTGCCTGGACTGGGGTCTGGGACTATGGCTACACCTTC. Translation: CAWTGVWDYGYTF.

This clonotype was counted many times. A much larger clonotype is one base distant, so this may be a read error. The gene calls are TRBV12-3 or TRBV12-4 and TRBJ2-5; no firm D call. The CDR3 has 14 amino acids. V was clipped by 4 bases and J by 3 bases, with 12 bases between them. The CDR3 nucleotides read TGTGCCAGCAGTTGGGCAGGAACAGAAGAGACCCAGTACTTC. Amino acids: CASSWAGTEETQYF.

Concerning this clonotype: A much larger clone differs by one base, so this may be a read error. The V and J genes are TRBV20-1 and TRBJ2-1; possibly TRBD1 or TRBD2 for D (5 bases each). Germline V gene lookup returns CDR1 DFQATT and CDR2 SNEGSKA (reference sequence). This CDR3 contains 14 residues. The germline V and J ends were trimmed by 6 bases and 6 bases, with 18 bases remaining between them. CDR3 amino acids: CSAIPGAVINEQFF. As DNA, the CDR3 is TGCAGTGCCATCCCCGGGGCAGTAATCAATGAGCAGTTCTTC.

This clonotype was counted many times. This chain joins TRBV7-9 and TRBJ1-4; 8 positions agree with TRBD1. The V gene end was trimmed by 3 bases and the J gene end by 10 bases; junction bases not matched to a gene: 4. This CDR3 contains 13 residues. In germline, CDR1 is SEHNR, CDR2 FQNEAQ (reference sequence). In DNA, the CDR3 is TGTGCCAGCAGCTTGGAACAGGGGGGAAAACTGTTTTTT. Protein: CASSLEQGGKLFF. The entire variable domain, with the rest obtained from reference TRBV7-9 and TRBJ1-4, is as follows: DTGVSQNPRHKITKRGQNVTFRCDPISEHNRLYWYRQTLGQGPEFLTYFQNEAQLEKSRLLSDRFSAERPKGSFSTLEIQRTEQGDSAMYLCASSLEQGGKLFFGSGTQLSVL.

The rearrangement uses TRBV7-6 and TRBJ2-1; 8 positions match TRBD2. Germline trimming cut 0 bases from V and 6 bases from J; bases unmatched to any gene: 7. Germline loops: CDR1 SGHVS, CDR2 FNYEAQ. This CDR3 comprises 16 residues. The CDR3 nucleotides read TGTGCCAGCAGCTTAGCGGCGGGGGGACACCCCAATGAGCAGTTCTTC. Translation gives CASSLAAGGHPNEQFF. The full variable domain, rest sourced from reference TRBV7-6 and TRBJ2-1, is GAGVSQSPRYKVTKRGQDVALRCDPISGHVSLYWYRQALGQGPEFLTYFNYEAQQDKSGLPNDRFSAERPEGSISTLTIQRTEQRDSAMYRCASSLAAGGHPNEQFFGPGTRLTVL.

In its sample, this clonotype was seen many times. This CDR3 is CASSEARSTTGELFF. CDR3 nucleotide sequence: TGTGCCAGCAGTGAAGCACGGAGTACCACCGGGGAGCTGTTTTTT. The rearrangement links TRBV2 to TRBJ2-2, with D hard to call. Between the trimmed V and J ends, which lost 0 bases and 4 bases, there was a span of 9 bases. The germline CDR1 and CDR2 sequences are SNHLY and FYNNEI. The CDR3 is made up of 15 amino acids.

This clonotype was detected many times. The chain is built from TRBV29-1 and TRBJ2-3; 12 nucleotides match TRBD2. CDR1 is SQVTM, CDR2 ANQGSEA, per germline. This CDR3 contains 14 residues. J lost 2 bases, V lost 4 bases, and 1 base had no gene match. The CDR3 loop reads CSVASGGATDTQYF. The CDR3 bases are TGCAGCGTTGCTAGCGGGGGGGCCACAGATACGCAGTATTTT.

The V gene is TRBV12-3 or TRBV12-4, the J gene TRBJ2-2; D is perhaps TRBD2 (7 bases). The CDR3 spans 16 residues. Trimming cost V 7 bases and J 4 bases, with 19 bases left between them. CDR3 sequence reads: CASISLGGPFTGELFF. The CDR3 nucleotides read TGTGCCAGCATCTCCTTGGGGGGGCCTTTCACCGGGGAGCTGTTTTTT.

The CDR3 loop is CASRTLYGREETQFF. For the CDR3, the DNA is TGTGCCAGCAGGACTCTTTACGGAAGGGAGGAGACCCAGTTCTTC. This chain connects TRBV27 to TRBJ2-1, with D maybe TRBD2 (6 bases). Germline assignment: CDR1 MNHEY and CDR2 SMNVEV (reference sequence). The CDR3 is 15 amino acids. V was trimmed by 6 bases and J by 13 bases, leaving 25 bases between them.

The sample holds a few counts of this clonotype. In DNA, the CDR3 is TGTGCCAGCAGCGTAGCAGGGGAGAGCTCCTACAATGAGCAGTACTTC. This sequence encodes CASSVAGESSYNEQYF. V gene TRBV9 combines with J gene TRBJ2-1; weak D call: TRBD1 (6 bases). The last part of the DNA fits TRBJ2-7 better; the J call may be wrong. CDR3 length equals 16 residues. Germline V gene sequence: CDR1 SGDLS, CDR2 YYNGEE.

This chain links TRBV6-1 with TRBJ1-6; TRBD1 aligns across 9 bases. Germline V CDR1 and CDR2: MNHNS, SASEGT. The CDR3 runs 15 residues. V shed 3 bases, J shed 7 bases, and the junction held 4 bases outside the gene matches. CDR3 coding DNA: TGTGCCAGCAGTGATGGACAGGGGAGAAATTCACCCCTCCACTTT. Amino acid sequence: CASSDGQGRNSPLHF.

V is TRBV5-1 and J is TRBJ2-7, with D perhaps TRBD2 (5 bases). The CDR3 contains 15 residues. Trimming removed 0 bases at V and 0 bases at J, with 10 bases between. Germline CDR1 SGHRS, CDR2 YFSETQ. The CDR3 here is CASSLEAAVSYEQYF. CDR3 nucleotides: TGCGCCAGCAGCTTGGAAGCGGCAGTCTCCTACGAGCAGTACTTC.

This clonotype has more than one count but fewer than ten. The V and J genes are TRBV25-1 and TRBJ1-1, with no clear D. CDR1 is MGHDK, CDR2 SYGVNS, per germline. Trimming left V 8 bases short and J 7 bases short, with 11 bases between. The CDR3 has 11 residues. CDR3 nucleotides: TGTGCCAGCCGAGACGGAGTTGAAGCTTTCTTT. Encoded protein: CASRDGVEAFF. Together with reference TRBV25-1 and TRBJ1-1, the CDR3 gives the full variable domain: EADIYQTPRYLVIGTGKKITLECSQTMGHDKMYWYQQDPGMELHLIHYSYGVNSTEKGDLSSESTVSRIRTEHFPLTLESARPSHTSQYLCASRDGVEAFFGQGTRLTVV.

The chain uses TRBV30 and TRBJ2-4; tentative D call: TRBD2 (7 bases). The J call is in doubt because the DNA end fits TRBJ2-5 better. Per germline, CDR1 GTSNPN and CDR2 SVGIG (reference sequence). CDR3 length equals 15 residues. The CDR3 DNA is TGTGCCTGGAGTGTCCCTCGGGGGGCGCGCGAGACCCAGTACTTC. This translates into CAWSVPRGARETQYF.